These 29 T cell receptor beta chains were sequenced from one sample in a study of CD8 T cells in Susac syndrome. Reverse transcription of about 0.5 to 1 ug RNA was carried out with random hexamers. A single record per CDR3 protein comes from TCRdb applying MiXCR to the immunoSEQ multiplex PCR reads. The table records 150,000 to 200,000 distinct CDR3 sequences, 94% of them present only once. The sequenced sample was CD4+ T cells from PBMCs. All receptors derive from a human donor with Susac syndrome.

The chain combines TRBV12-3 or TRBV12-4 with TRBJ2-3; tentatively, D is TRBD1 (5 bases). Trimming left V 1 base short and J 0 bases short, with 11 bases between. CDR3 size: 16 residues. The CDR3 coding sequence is TGTGCCAGCAGTTTAGGACGGACAACTAGCACAGATACGCAGTATTTT. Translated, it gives CASSLGRTTSTDTQYF.

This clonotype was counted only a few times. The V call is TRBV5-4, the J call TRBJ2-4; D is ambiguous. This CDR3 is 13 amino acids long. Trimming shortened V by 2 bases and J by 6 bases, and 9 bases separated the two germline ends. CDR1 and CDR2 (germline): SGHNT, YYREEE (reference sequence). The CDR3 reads CASSLDGRNIQYF. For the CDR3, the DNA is TGTGCCAGCAGCTTAGATGGGCGAAACATTCAGTACTTC.

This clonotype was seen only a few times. The CDR3 region is CASSLNGNQPQHF. In nucleotides, the CDR3 is TGTGCCAGCAGTTTGAACGGCAATCAGCCCCAGCATTTT. The chain carries TRBV12-3 or TRBV12-4 and TRBJ1-5; D is uncertain. The CDR3 loop spans 13 amino acids. Trimming left V 3 bases short and J 2 bases short, with 5 bases between.

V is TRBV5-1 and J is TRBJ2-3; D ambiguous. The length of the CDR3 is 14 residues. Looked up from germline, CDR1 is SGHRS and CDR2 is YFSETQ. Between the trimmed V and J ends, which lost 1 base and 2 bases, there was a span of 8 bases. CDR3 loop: CASSLNAVTDTQYF. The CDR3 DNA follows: TGCGCCAGCAGCTTGAATGCAGTCACAGATACGCAGTATTTT.

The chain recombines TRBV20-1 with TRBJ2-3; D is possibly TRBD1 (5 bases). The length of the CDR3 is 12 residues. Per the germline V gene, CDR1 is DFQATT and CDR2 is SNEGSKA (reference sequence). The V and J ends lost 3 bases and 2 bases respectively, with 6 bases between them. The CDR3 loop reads CSASRATDTQYF. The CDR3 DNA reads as TGCAGTGCTAGCAGGGCCACAGATACGCAGTATTTT.

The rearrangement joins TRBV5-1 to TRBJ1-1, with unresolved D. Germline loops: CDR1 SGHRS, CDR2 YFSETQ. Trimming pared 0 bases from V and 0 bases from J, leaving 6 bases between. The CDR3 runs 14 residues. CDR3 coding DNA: TGCGCCAGCAGCTTGGGCTTCATGAACACTGAAGCTTTCTTT. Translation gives CASSLGFMNTEAFF.

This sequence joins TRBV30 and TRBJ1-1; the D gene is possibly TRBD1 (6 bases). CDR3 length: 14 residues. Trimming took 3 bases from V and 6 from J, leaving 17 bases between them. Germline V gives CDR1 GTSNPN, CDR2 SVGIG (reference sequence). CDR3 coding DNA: TGTGCCTGGAGCTTCACCGACAGGCTGGCTGAAGCTTTCTTT. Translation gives CAWSFTDRLAEAFF.

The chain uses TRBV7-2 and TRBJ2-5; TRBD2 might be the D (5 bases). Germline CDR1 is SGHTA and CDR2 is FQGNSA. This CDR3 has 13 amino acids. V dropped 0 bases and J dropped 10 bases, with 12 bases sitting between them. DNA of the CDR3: TGTGCCAGCAGCTTAGCGCGTGGTGGAGGCCAGTACTTC. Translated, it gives CASSLARGGGQYF.

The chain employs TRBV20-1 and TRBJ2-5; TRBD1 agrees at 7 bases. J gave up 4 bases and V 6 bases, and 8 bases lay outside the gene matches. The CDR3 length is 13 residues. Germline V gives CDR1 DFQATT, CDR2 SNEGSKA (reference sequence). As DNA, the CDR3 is TGCAGTGCCTCACAGGGGTGGGGAGAGACCCAGTACTTC. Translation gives CSASQGWGETQYF.

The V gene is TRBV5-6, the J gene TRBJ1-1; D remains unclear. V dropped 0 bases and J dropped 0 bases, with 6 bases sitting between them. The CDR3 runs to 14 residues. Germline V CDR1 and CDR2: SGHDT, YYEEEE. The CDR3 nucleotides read TGTGCCAGCAGCTTGGGGATGCTGAACACTGAAGCTTTCTTT. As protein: CASSLGMLNTEAFF.

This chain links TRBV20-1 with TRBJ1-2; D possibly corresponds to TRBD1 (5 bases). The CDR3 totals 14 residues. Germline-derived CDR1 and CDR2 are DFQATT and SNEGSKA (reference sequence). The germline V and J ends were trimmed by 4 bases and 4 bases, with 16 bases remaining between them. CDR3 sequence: CSATRGRAGYGYTF. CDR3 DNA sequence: TGCAGTGCTACCCGGGGCAGGGCAGGCTATGGCTACACCTTC.

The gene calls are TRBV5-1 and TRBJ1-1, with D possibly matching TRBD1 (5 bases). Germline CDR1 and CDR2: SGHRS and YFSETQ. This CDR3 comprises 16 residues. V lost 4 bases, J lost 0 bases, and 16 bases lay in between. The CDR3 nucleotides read TGCGCCAGCAGCACCCCGATGGGGGGAGTGAACACTGAAGCTTTCTTT. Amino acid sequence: CASSTPMGGVNTEAFF.

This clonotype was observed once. The CDR3 region is CASSQDVTTDRDLNGYTF. The DNA of the CDR3 is TGTGCCAGCAGCCAAGACGTAACGACGGACAGGGACTTGAATGGCTACACCTTC. This chain uses TRBV4-2 with TRBJ1-2; TRBD1 matches 8 bases. V gave up 0 bases and J gave up 6 bases; unmatched junction bases: 15. From germline, CDR1 is LGHNA and CDR2 YNFKEQ. This CDR3 region has 18 residues.

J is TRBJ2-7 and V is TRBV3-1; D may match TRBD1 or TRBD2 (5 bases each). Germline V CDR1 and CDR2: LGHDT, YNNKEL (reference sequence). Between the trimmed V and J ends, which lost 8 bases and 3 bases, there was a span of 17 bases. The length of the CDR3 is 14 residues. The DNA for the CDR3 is TGTGCCAGCGGAAGACCTCTGGGGGTCTACGAGCAGTACTTC. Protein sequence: CASGRPLGVYEQYF.

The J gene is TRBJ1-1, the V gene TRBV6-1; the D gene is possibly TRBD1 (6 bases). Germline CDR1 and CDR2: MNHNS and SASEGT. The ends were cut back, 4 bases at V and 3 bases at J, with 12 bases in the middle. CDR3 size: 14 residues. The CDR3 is CASSGPGADTEAFF. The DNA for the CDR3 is TGTGCCAGCAGTGGCCCAGGGGCGGACACTGAAGCTTTCTTT.

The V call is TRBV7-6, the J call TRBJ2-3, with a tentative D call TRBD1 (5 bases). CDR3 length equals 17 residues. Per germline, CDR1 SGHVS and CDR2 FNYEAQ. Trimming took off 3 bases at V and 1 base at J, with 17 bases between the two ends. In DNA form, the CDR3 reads TGTGCCAGCAGCTTCCTTCAGGGTAGCCAGGGCACAGATACGCAGTATTTT. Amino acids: CASSFLQGSQGTDTQYF.

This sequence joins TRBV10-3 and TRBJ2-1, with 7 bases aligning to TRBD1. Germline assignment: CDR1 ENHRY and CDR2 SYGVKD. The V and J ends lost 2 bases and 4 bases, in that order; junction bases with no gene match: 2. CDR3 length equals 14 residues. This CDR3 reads CAISEGQDYNEQFF. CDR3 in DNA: TGTGCCATCAGTGAGGGACAGGATTACAATGAGCAGTTCTTC.

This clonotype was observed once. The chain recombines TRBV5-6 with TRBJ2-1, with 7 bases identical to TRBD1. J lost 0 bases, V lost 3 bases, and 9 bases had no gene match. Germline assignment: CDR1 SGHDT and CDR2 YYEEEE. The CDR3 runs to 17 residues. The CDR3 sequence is CASSSYRGPSSYNEQFF. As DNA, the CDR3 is TGTGCCAGCAGCTCCTACAGGGGACCCAGCTCCTACAATGAGCAGTTCTTC.

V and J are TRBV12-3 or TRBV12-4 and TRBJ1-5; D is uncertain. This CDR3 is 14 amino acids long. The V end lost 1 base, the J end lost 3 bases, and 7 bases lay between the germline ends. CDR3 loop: CASSLGVLNQPQHF. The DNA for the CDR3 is TGTGCCAGCAGTTTAGGGGTCCTCAATCAGCCCCAGCATTTT.

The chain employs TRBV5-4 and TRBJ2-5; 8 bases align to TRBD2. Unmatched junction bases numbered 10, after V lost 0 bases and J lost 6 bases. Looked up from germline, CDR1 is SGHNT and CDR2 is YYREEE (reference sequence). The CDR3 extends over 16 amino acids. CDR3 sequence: CASSLERAGAAKTQYF. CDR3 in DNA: TGTGCCAGCAGCTTGGAGCGAGCGGGGGCTGCGAAGACCCAGTACTTC. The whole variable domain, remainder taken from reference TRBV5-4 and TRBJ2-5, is ETGVTQSPTHLIKTRGQQVTLRCSSQSGHNTVSWYQQALGQGPQFIFQYYREEENGRGNFPPRFSGLQFPNYSSELNVNALELDDSALYLCASSLERAGAAKTQYFGPGTRLLVL.

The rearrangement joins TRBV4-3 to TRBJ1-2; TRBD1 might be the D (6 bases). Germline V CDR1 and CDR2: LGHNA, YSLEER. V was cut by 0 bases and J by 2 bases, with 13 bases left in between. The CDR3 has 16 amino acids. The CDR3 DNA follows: TGCGCCAGCAGCCAAGATAAGGGTACAGGGAACTATGGCTACACCTTC. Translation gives CASSQDKGTGNYGYTF.

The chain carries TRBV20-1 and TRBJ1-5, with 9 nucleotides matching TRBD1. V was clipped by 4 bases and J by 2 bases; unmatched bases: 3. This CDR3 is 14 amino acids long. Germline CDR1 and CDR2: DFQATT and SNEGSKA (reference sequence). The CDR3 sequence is CSAMTGGGNQPQHF. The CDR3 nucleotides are TGCAGTGCTATGACAGGGGGAGGCAATCAGCCCCAGCATTTT.

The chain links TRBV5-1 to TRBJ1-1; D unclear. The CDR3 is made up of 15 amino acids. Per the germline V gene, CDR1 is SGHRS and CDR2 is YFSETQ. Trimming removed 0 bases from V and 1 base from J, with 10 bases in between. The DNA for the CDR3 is TGCGCCAGCAGCTTGGTGGTCAGCCAGAACACTGAAGCTTTCTTT. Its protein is CASSLVVSQNTEAFF.

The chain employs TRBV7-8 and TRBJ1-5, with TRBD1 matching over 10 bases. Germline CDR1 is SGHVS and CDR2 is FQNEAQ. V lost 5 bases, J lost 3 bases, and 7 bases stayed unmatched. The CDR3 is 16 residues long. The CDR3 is CASSPGTGENNQPQHF. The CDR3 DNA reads TGTGCCAGCAGCCCCGGGACAGGGGAGAACAATCAGCCCCAGCATTTT.

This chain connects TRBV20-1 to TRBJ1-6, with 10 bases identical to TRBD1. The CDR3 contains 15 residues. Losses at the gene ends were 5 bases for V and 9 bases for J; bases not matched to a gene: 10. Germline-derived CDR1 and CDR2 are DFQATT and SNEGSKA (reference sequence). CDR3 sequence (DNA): TGCAGTGCTCCGACAGGGGGCTTGTTAGGTTCACCCCTCCACTTT. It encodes CSAPTGGLLGSPLHF.

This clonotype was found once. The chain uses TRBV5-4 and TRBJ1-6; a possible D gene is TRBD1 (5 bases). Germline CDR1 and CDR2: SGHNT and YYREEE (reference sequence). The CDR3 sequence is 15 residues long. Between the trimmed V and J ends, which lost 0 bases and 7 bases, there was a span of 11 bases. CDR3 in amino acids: CASSLDDRPNSPLHF. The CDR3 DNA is TGTGCCAGCAGCTTGGATGACAGACCAAATTCACCCCTCCACTTT.

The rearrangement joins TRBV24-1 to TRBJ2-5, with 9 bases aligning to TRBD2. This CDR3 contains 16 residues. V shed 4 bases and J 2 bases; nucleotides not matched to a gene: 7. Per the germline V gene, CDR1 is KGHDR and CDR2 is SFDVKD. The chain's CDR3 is CATSDPGTSFQETQYF. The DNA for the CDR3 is TGTGCCACCAGTGACCCCGGGACTAGCTTTCAAGAGACCCAGTACTTC.

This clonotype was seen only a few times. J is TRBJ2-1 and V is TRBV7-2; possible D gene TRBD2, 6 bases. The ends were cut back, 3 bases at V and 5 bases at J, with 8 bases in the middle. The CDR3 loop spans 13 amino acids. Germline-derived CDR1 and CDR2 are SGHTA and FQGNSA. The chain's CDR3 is CASSFGGDNEQFF. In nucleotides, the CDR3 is TGTGCCAGCAGCTTCGGAGGGGACAATGAGCAGTTCTTC.

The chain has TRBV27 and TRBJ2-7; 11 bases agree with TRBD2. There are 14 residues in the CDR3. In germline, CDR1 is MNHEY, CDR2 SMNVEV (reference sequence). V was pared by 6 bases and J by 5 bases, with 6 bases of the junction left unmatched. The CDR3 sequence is CASSSPGLADEQYF. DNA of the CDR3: TGTGCCAGCAGCTCACCGGGACTAGCGGACGAGCAGTACTTC.